These T cell receptor beta chains were read from a single sample in a study of T cell responses to AZD1222 COVID-19 vaccine. Profiling relied on immunoSEQ multiplex PCR, and the TCRdb table lists in-frame clones only, not all of them. Among about 130,000 clones listed, approximately 84% were seen once. Here the sequenced sample was peripheral blood, taken on day 0 of AZD1222 vaccination. Receptors were obtained from an adult in good health. Each CDR3 is given with its conserved first and last residue. D genes are given only for firm matches. Rows may omit the clone size; those that give it use once, few, many or a size class.

D: TRBD1
size: once
V: TRBV19
J: TRBJ1-2
CDR3: CASTPGGAIIYGYTF
DNA: TGTGCCAGTACCCCAGGGGGGGCTATCATCTATGGCTACACCTTC

D: -
size: -
V: TRBV12-3/TRBV12-4
J: TRBJ1-5
CDR3: CASNQGSQPQHF
DNA: TGTGCCAGCAACCAGGGGAGTCAGCCCCAGCATTTT

D: -
size: few
V: TRBV29-1
J: TRBJ1-6
CDR3: CSVEALCSLASPLHF
DNA: TGCAGCGTTGAAGCGCTTTGTTCCCTTGCTTCACCCCTCCACTTT

D: -
size: -
V: TRBV9
J: TRBJ2-3
CDR3: CASSVGIKAPSTDTQYF
DNA: TGTGCCAGCAGCGTAGGTATAAAAGCGCCTAGCACAGATACGCAGTATTTT

D: -
size: -
V: TRBV5-5
J: TRBJ1-2
CDR3: CASSLSGNYGYTF
DNA: TGTGCCAGCAGCTTGTCGGGGAACTATGGCTACACCTTC

D: -
size: -
V: TRBV2
J: TRBJ1-1
CDR3: CASTQSAVTLGNTEAFF
DNA: TGTGCCAGCACCCAAAGTGCGGTGACCTTGGGGAACACTGAAGCTTTCTTT

D: TRBD1
size: -
V: TRBV7-2
J: TRBJ1-3
CDR3: CASSPDRAGNTIYF
DNA: TGTGCCAGCAGCCCGGACAGGGCTGGAAACACCATATATTTT

D: TRBD1
size: -
V: TRBV5-1
J: TRBJ2-2
CDR3: CASSSRQGLAGELFF
DNA: TGCGCCAGCAGCTCCAGACAGGGGCTCGCCGGGGAGCTGTTTTTT

D: -
size: -
V: TRBV28
J: TRBJ1-6
CDR3: CASSSGRGNSPLHF
DNA: TGTGCCAGCAGTTCGGGACGGGGTAATTCACCCCTCCACTTT

D: TRBD1
size: -
V: TRBV7-6
J: TRBJ1-6
CDR3: CASSLGGGQGASPLHF
DNA: TGTGCCAGCAGCTTAGGAGGTGGACAGGGGGCTTCACCCCTCCACTTT

D: -
size: -
V: TRBV6-5
J: TRBJ2-3
CDR3: CASSYLDTDTQYF
DNA: TGTGCCAGCAGTTACTTGGATACAGATACGCAGTATTTT

D: -
size: -
V: TRBV6-5
J: TRBJ1-1
CDR3: CASKRPNTEAFF
DNA: TGTGCCAGCAAACGCCCGAACACTGAAGCTTTCTTT

D: -
size: -
V: TRBV11-2
J: TRBJ2-2
CDR3: CASSAAAGELFF
DNA: TGTGCCAGCAGCGCCGCCGCCGGGGAGCTGTTTTTT

D: -
size: -
V: TRBV29-1
J: TRBJ1-1
CDR3: CSAEPATEAFF
DNA: TGCAGCGCAGAGCCGGCGACTGAAGCTTTCTTT

D: -
size: -
V: TRBV10-1
J: TRBJ2-5
CDR3: CASSGKGVETQYF
DNA: TGCGCCAGCAGTGGAAAGGGGGTAGAGACCCAGTACTTC

D: TRBD2
size: -
V: TRBV19
J: TRBJ2-1
CDR3: CASTLLAGGLNEQFF
DNA: TGTGCCAGTACCCTCTTAGCGGGGGGCCTTAATGAGCAGTTCTTC

D: TRBD1
size: -
V: TRBV30
J: TRBJ1-1
CDR3: CAWTRPPGQRTTEAFF
DNA: TGTGCCTGGACACGGCCCCCGGGACAGCGGACCACTGAAGCTTTCTTT

D: -
size: -
V: TRBV19
J: TRBJ1-6
CDR3: CASRGSSAYNSPLHF
DNA: TGTGCCAGTAGGGGATCTTCAGCGTATAATTCACCCCTCCACTTT

D: -
size: -
V: TRBV4-2
J: TRBJ1-1
CDR3: CASSQGDRMNTEAFF
DNA: TGTGCCAGCAGCCAAGGCGATCGCATGAACACTGAAGCTTTCTTT

D: TRBD1
size: -
V: TRBV7-9
J: TRBJ1-5
CDR3: CASSHDRGLSKPQHF
DNA: TGTGCCAGCAGCCATGACAGGGGGCTCTCTAAGCCCCAGCATTTT

D: TRBD2
size: -
V: TRBV19
J: TRBJ2-2
CDR3: CASCPSSGSTGELFF
DNA: TGTGCCAGCTGCCCCTCTAGCGGGAGTACCGGGGAGCTGTTTTTT

D: -
size: -
V: TRBV27
J: TRBJ1-5
CDR3: CASSLGSNQPQHF
DNA: TGTGCCAGCAGTTTGGGCAGCAATCAGCCCCAGCATTTT

D: -
size: -
V: TRBV5-1
J: TRBJ1-1
CDR3: CASSFGGGTEAFF
DNA: TGCGCCAGCAGCTTCGGGGGAGGGACTGAAGCTTTCTTT

D: -
size: -
V: TRBV3-1/TRBV3-2
J: TRBJ1-4
CDR3: CASSRQSTNEKLFF
DNA: TGTGCCAGCAGCCGACAGTCAACTAATGAAAAACTGTTTTTT

D: -
size: few
V: TRBV25-1
J: TRBJ1-6
CDR3: CASSEYSTYNSPLHF
DNA: TGTGCCAGCAGTGAATATTCCACCTATAATTCACCCCTCCACTTT

D: TRBD1
size: -
V: TRBV15
J: TRBJ2-7
CDR3: CATSRDFVGQDYEQYF
DNA: TGTGCCACCAGCAGAGATTTTGTAGGACAGGACTACGAGCAGTACTTC

D: TRBD1
size: few
V: TRBV18
J: TRBJ1-6
CDR3: CASSPDRVNSPLHF
DNA: TGTGCCAGCTCACCGGACAGGGTGAATTCACCCCTCCACTTT